Shown below are 31 T cell receptor beta chains from a single sample sequenced in a study of monozygotic twins with inflammatory bowel disease. TCRdb reprocessed the 5' RACE reads and stores each CDR3 protein as one record, lacking DNA. The listing contains about 300,000 distinct CDR3 sequences. Source material: blood. The receptors come from a human donor with ulcerative colitis or Crohn's disease, or a healthy co-twin of an affected twin (not recorded which).

This chain links TRBV15 with TRBJ2-7; TCRdb's D call, TRBD1, is unchecked because there is no DNA. The CDR3 runs 16 residues. Germline V gene lookup returns CDR1 LNHNV and CDR2 YYDKDF (reference sequence). The CDR3: CATSRQGQASSYEQYF.

The CDR3 loop reads CSVGVPPTDTQYF. V gene TRBV29-1 combines with J gene TRBJ2-3. The CDR3 consists of 13 residues. From germline, CDR1 is SQVTM and CDR2 ANQGSEA.

The rearrangement joins TRBV24-1 to TRBJ2-3; TCRdb calls TRBD1, which cannot be checked without DNA. Looked up from germline, CDR1 is KGHDR and CDR2 is SFDVKD. CDR3 size: 14 residues. The CDR3 is CATSPTGATDTQYF.

The chain joins TRBV5-1 to TRBJ1-2; the TCRdb call, TRBD1, lacks DNA for checking. The germline V gene has CDR1 SGHRS and CDR2 YFSETQ. The CDR3 has 15 amino acids. CDR3 protein: CASSTTPGTGEGYTF.

V gene TRBV12-3 or TRBV12-4 combines with J gene TRBJ1-1; TCRdb's D call of TRBD1 is untestable without DNA. The CDR3 is made up of 13 amino acids. The CDR3 region is CASSHRGRRVSFF.

This chain connects TRBV10-3 to TRBJ2-4; TCRdb's D call, TRBD2, is unchecked because there is no DNA. This CDR3 contains 13 residues. The germline V gene encodes CDR1 ENHRY and CDR2 SYGVKD. CDR3 residues: CAISESEGDIQYF.

The V call is TRBV9, the J call TRBJ2-5; the D gene TCRdb calls, TRBD1, cannot be checked with no DNA. CDR1 is SGDLS and CDR2 is YYNGEE in the germline V gene. The CDR3 totals 17 residues. The chain's CDR3 is CASSVDPGPKGYGTQYF.

This sequence joins TRBV5-1 and TRBJ2-5; lacking DNA, the TRBD2 call made by TCRdb goes unchecked. The CDR3 spans 16 residues. CDR1 is SGHRS and CDR2 is YFSETQ in the germline V gene. CDR3 sequence: CASSLGVAGPRETQYF.

This rearrangement joins TRBV7-2 to TRBJ2-7; TCRdb names TRBD1, which stays unverified in the absence of DNA. Per the germline V gene, CDR1 is SGHTA and CDR2 is FQGNSA. There are 16 residues in the CDR3. CDR3 in amino acids: CASSSKAGHVTYEQYF.

CDR3 residues: CASSSNPPVPTEFF. V is TRBV7-9 and J is TRBJ2-1; the D gene TCRdb calls, TRBD1, cannot be checked with no DNA. The germline gives CDR1 SEHNR, CDR2 FQNEAQ (reference sequence). This CDR3 is built from 14 residues.

The rearrangement uses TRBV12-3 or TRBV12-4 and TRBJ2-3; TCRdb's D gene call, TRBD1, goes unchecked for lack of DNA. This CDR3 contains 15 residues. The CDR3 region is CASSLDRVSTDTQYF.

The chain combines TRBV7-8 with TRBJ2-1. Germline V gives CDR1 SGHVS, CDR2 FQNEAQ. The CDR3 sequence is 12 residues long. The CDR3 sequence is CASSLLDNEQFF.

The chain has TRBV6-5 and TRBJ2-7; the TCRdb call, TRBD1, lacks DNA for checking. In germline, CDR1 is MNHEY, CDR2 SVGAGI. The CDR3 is 18 residues long. This chain's CDR3 is CASRRLRTDGTKNYEQYF.

This CDR3 reads CASSFRTNNEKLFF. The rearrangement links TRBV12-3 or TRBV12-4 to TRBJ1-4. CDR3 length: 14 amino acids.

The chain links TRBV29-1 to TRBJ1-2. The CDR3 length is 11 residues. CDR1 is SQVTM, CDR2 ANQGSEA, per germline. CDR3 sequence: CSVAVSGGYTF.

The V call is TRBV9, the J call TRBJ2-7; TCRdb outputs TRBD1, but without DNA this stays unchecked. Per germline, CDR1 SGDLS and CDR2 YYNGEE. The CDR3 runs to 16 residues. The CDR3 region is CASSATSGGALGEQYF.

The CDR3 reads CASSLDSSHSGNTIYF. The chain recombines TRBV5-1 with TRBJ1-3. This CDR3 comprises 16 residues. CDR1 is SGHRS and CDR2 is YFSETQ in the germline V gene. The complete variable domain, with remaining parts taken from reference TRBV5-1 and TRBJ1-3, reads KAGVTQTPRYLIKTRGQQVTLSCSPISGHRSVSWYQQTPGQGLQFLFEYFSETQRNKGNFPGRFSGRQFSNSRSEMNVSTLELGDSALYLCASSLDSSHSGNTIYFGEGSWLTVV.

The rearrangement uses TRBV30 and TRBJ2-2. This CDR3 has 12 amino acids. CDR1 and CDR2 from the germline V gene are GTSNPN and SVGIG (reference sequence). This CDR3 is CAWNSGSGELFF.

J is TRBJ2-4 and V is TRBV12-3 or TRBV12-4; the D gene TCRdb calls, TRBD1, cannot be checked with no DNA. This CDR3 spans 14 amino acids. This CDR3 reads CASSSGTYKNIQYF.

The V gene is TRBV15, the J gene TRBJ2-3; the D gene TCRdb calls, TRBD1, cannot be checked with no DNA. CDR1 is LNHNV, CDR2 YYDKDF, per germline (reference sequence). The CDR3 consists of 16 residues. CDR3 sequence reads: CATSRGTGASTDTQYF.

The chain is built from TRBV28 and TRBJ1-1; the TCRdb D gene call, TRBD1, has no DNA to confirm it. CDR1 and CDR2 (germline): MDHEN, SYDVKM. The CDR3 runs 13 residues. CDR3 loop: CASSGQQGLGAFF.

V gene TRBV9 combines with J gene TRBJ2-3; there is no DNA to check the TCRdb D call of TRBD2. The germline V gene encodes CDR1 SGDLS and CDR2 YYNGEE. This CDR3 spans 18 amino acids. CDR3 in amino acids: CASSATSGGTTRTDTQYF.

The chain carries TRBV20-1 and TRBJ2-1; the D call from TCRdb, TRBD2, cannot be confirmed without DNA. CDR1 and CDR2 from the germline V gene are DFQATT and SNEGSKA (reference sequence). This CDR3 region has 15 residues. CDR3 residues: CSASISGIVSGEQFF.

CDR3 protein: CASSRLANEQFF. The chain joins TRBV7-8 to TRBJ2-1; the D call of TRBD2 rests on TCRdb alone, since no DNA is present to check it. The germline V gene encodes CDR1 SGHVS and CDR2 FQNEAQ. This CDR3 region has 12 residues.

V is TRBV19 and J is TRBJ1-1; TCRdb designates TRBD1, a call that cannot be tested without DNA. The length of the CDR3 is 13 residues. The germline V gene has CDR1 LNHDA and CDR2 SQIVND (reference sequence). The CDR3 is CASNGGRWTEAFF.

The rearrangement uses TRBV28 and TRBJ2-1; the TCRdb call, TRBD2, lacks DNA for checking. Germline V CDR1 and CDR2: MDHEN, SYDVKM. There are 18 residues in the CDR3. CDR3: CASSWPPRRESSYNEQFF. Filled out from reference TRBV28 and TRBJ2-1, the complete variable domain reads DVKVTQSSRYLVKRTGEKVFLECVQDMDHENMFWYRQDPGLGLRLIYFSYDVKMKEKGDIPEGYSVSREKKERFSLILESASTNQTSMYLCASSWPPRRESSYNEQFFGPGTRLTVL.

The J gene is TRBJ1-3, the V gene TRBV9. The CDR3 has 16 amino acids. The germline gives CDR1 SGDLS, CDR2 YYNGEE. The CDR3 spells CASSQTRKSSGNTIYF.

V usage is TRBV5-1 and J usage is TRBJ2-3; the D gene TCRdb calls, TRBD2, cannot be checked with no DNA. Germline CDR1 reads SGHRS; CDR2 reads YFSETQ. The CDR3 length is 16 residues. The CDR3 sequence: CASSPRTSGSTDTQYF.

This chain uses TRBV19 with TRBJ2-7; the TCRdb call, TRBD1, lacks DNA for checking. This CDR3 region has 13 residues. CDR1 LNHDA and CDR2 SQIVND come from the germline V gene (reference sequence). The CDR3 loop is CASSGAVRGEQYF. The variable domain in full, with the rest retrieved from reference TRBV19 and TRBJ2-7, is DGGITQSPKYLFRKEGQNVTLSCEQNLNHDAMYWYRQDPGQGLRLIYYSQIVNDFQKGDIAEGYSVSREKKESFPLTVTSAQKNPTAFYLCASSGAVRGEQYFGPGTRLTVT.

The genes are TRBV7-2 and TRBJ1-2; without DNA, the TCRdb call of TRBD1 cannot be checked. Germline CDR1 reads SGHTA; CDR2 reads FQGNSA. There are 12 residues in the CDR3. CDR3 loop: CASSLMGAGYTF.

The chain links TRBV20-1 to TRBJ2-2. Germline CDR1 reads DFQATT; CDR2 reads SNEGSKA (reference sequence). The CDR3 contains 13 residues. This CDR3 is CSARGLNTGELFF.